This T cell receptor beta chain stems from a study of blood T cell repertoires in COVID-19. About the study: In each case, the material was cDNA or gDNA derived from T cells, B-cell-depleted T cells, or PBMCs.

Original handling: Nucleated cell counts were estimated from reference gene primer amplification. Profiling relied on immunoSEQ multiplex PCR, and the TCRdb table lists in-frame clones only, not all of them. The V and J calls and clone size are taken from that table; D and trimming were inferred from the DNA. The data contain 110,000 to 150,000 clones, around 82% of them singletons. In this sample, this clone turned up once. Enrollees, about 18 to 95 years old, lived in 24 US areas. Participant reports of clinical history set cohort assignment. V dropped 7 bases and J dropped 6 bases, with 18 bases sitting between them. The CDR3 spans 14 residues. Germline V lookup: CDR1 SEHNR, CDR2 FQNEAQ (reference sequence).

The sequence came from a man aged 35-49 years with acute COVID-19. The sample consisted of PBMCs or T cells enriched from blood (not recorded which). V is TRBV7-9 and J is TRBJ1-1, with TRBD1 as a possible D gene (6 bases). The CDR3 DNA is TGTGCCAGCAAACGGGACAACGCAAGGTCTGAAGCTTTCTTT. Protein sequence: CASKRDNARSEAFF. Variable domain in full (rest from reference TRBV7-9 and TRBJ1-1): DTGVSQNPRHKITKRGQNVTFRCDPISEHNRLYWYRQTLGQGPEFLTYFQNEAQLEKSRLLSDRFSAERPKGSFSTLEIQRTEQGDSAMYLCASKRDNARSEAFFGQGTRLTVV.